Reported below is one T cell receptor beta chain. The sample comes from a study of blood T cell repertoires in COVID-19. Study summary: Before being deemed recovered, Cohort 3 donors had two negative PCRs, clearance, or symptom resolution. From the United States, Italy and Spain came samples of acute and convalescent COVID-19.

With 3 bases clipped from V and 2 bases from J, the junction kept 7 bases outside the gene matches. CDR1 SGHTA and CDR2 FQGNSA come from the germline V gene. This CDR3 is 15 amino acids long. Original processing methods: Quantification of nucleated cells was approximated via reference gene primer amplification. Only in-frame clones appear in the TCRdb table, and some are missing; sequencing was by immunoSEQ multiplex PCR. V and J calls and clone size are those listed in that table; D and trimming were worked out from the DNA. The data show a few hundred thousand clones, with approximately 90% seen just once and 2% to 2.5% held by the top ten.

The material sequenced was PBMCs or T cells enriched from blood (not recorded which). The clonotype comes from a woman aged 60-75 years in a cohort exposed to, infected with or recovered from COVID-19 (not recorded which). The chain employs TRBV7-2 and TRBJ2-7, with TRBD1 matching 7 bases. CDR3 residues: CASSLSRDRTYEQYF. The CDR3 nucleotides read TGTGCCAGCAGCTTGTCTCGGGACAGAACCTACGAGCAGTACTTC.